This T cell receptor beta chain derives from a study of blood T cell repertoires in COVID-19. In the study overall: COVID-19 samples from acute and convalescent phases originated in the United States, Italy and Spain. The cDNA or gDNA used as material had been derived from T cells, B-cell-depleted T cells, or PBMCs.

In the original analysis: Reference gene primer amplification yielded estimated nucleated cell counts. Using immunoSEQ multiplex PCR, the repertoire was profiled, and TCRdb retains in-frame clones only, with some absent. That table furnishes V, J and clone size, whereas the DNA furnished D and trimming. The table has tens of thousands of clones, just under 85% seen once; the top ten hold 30% to 45%. The sequence was collected from a man in his 70s with acute or convalescent COVID-19. Sequenced sample: peripheral blood.

CDR3 protein: CASSPDRGLDEQYF. CDR3 sequence (DNA): TGTGCCAGCTCACCGGACAGGGGATTGGACGAGCAGTACTTC. The gene calls are TRBV18 and TRBJ2-7, with 9 bases lining up with TRBD1. V shed 3 bases, J shed 5 bases, and the junction held 5 bases outside the gene matches. Germline loops: CDR1 KGHSH, CDR2 LQKENI. The CDR3 consists of 14 residues.